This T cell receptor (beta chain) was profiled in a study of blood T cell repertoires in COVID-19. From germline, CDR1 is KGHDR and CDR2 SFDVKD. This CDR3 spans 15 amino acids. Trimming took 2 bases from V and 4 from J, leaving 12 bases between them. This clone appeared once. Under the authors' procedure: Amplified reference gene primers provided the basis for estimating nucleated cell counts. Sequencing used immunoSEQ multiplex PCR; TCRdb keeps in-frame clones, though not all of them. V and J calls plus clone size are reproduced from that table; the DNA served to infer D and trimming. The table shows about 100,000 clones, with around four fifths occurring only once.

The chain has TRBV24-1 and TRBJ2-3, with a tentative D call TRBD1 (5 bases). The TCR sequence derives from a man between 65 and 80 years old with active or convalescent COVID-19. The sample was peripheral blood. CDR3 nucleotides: TGTGCCACCAGTGATTCCGGCCTAGGGGCAGATACGCAGTATTTT. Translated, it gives CATSDSGLGADTQYF.